This T cell receptor beta chain was obtained from a study of blood T cell repertoires in COVID-19. Study as a whole: Acute and convalescent COVID-19 specimens originated in the United States, Italy and Spain. PBMCs, B-cell-depleted T cells, or T cells provided the cDNA or gDNA that made up the material.

Germline assignment: CDR1 MNHNS and CDR2 SASEGT. The CDR3 length is 14 residues. V shed 2 bases and J shed 2 bases, with 9 bases lying between them. Generated by immunoSEQ multiplex PCR, the TCRdb table keeps only in-frame clones and is missing some. The sample includes some 110,000 clones, roughly 80% of them seen just once. The specimen sequenced was peripheral blood. The sequence was collected from a woman of 80 years or more with acute or convalescent COVID-19. The V and J genes are TRBV6-1 and TRBJ1-2; D is ambiguous. The CDR3 nucleotides are TGTGCCAGCAGTGAACACGGTTCCAACTATGGCTACACCTTC. Protein: CASSEHGSNYGYTF.